A selection of T cell receptor beta chains follows, all from one sample in a study of CD8+CD57+ T cells in acquired aplastic anemia. TCRdb analysed the reads with MiXCR anew, one entry per CDR3 protein. Of around 290,000 distinct CDR3 sequences listed, 50% to 65% are singletons. The sequenced sample consisted of sorted CD4+, CD8+, or CD8+CD57+ T cells (not recorded which) from PBMCs. The receptors here all came from a human donor with aplastic anemia. CDR3s include the opening cysteine and the closing phenylalanine or tryptophan. Each record gives: clone size, J gene, D gene, V gene, CDR3 DNA, CDR3 protein. D genes are given only for firm matches. Size is stated for part of the rows, as once, few or many counts, or as a class when the clone is expanded.

>many|TRBJ1-1|.|TRBV27
TGTGCCAGCAGTGCCGTAGGGGGTTTTAGGGGGACTGAAGCTTTCTTT
CASSAVGGFRGTEAFF
>few|TRBJ2-5|.|TRBV6-6
TGTGCCAGCAGTGACCTAGGGGGAAGAGAGACCCAGTACTTC
CASSDLGGRETQYF
>once|TRBJ2-3|TRBD1|TRBV2
TGTGCCAGCAGGAAAACAGGGGACCACACAGATACGCAGTATTTT
CASRKTGDHTDTQYF
>many|TRBJ1-3|.|TRBV2
TGTGCCAGCAGCTTGGGCAGGGGAGGCACCATATATTTT
CASSLGRGGTIYF
>.|TRBJ2-7|TRBD1|TRBV6-7
TGTGCCAGCAACCACAGGCCAGGGGGCAACTACGAGCAGTACTTC
CASNHRPGGNYEQYF
>few|TRBJ2-7|.|TRBV10-3
TGTGCCATCAGTCGCGGGACAGTAACAGGCTACGAGCAGTACTTC
CAISRGTVTGYEQYF
>few|TRBJ1-1|.|TRBV6-5
TGTGCCATCGGATTTCGGACAGAAGCTTTCTTT
CAIGFRTEAFF
>many|TRBJ2-6|.|TRBV5-5
TGTGCCAGCAGCTACGGCAGAACCTCTGGGGCCAACGTCCTGACTTTC
CASSYGRTSGANVLTF
>many|TRBJ1-4|.|TRBV12-3/TRBV12-4
TGTGCCAGCAACCCGGGGGTGGGAATTAATGAAAAACTGTTTTTT
CASNPGVGINEKLFF
>many|TRBJ2-1|TRBD2|TRBV10-2
TGCGCCAGCAGGGGACTAGAATCTGGGGAGCAGTTCTTC
CASRGLESGEQFF